This TCR beta chain was identified during a study of cytomegalovirus exposure and HLA in healthy donors. The CDR3 has 15 residues. Germline V gene lookup returns CDR1 SGHVS and CDR2 FQNEAQ. J was trimmed by 3 bases and V by 5 bases; bases with no gene match: 3. Sequencing was performed with immunoSEQ multiplex PCR; in TCRdb, only in-frame clones are kept and a portion is missing. The profile shows about 150,000 clones, approximately 91% of them singletons. This clone was observed a few times. The sequencing sample was made of PBMCs. The TCR originated in a man aged 18 to 30 in good health and CMV-seronegative. This chain links TRBV7-8 with TRBJ1-4; 10 nucleotides align to TRBD1. CDR3 sequence: CASSRQGAANEKLFF. DNA for the CDR3: TGTGCCAGCAGCCGACAGGGGGCAGCTAATGAAAAACTGTTTTTT.